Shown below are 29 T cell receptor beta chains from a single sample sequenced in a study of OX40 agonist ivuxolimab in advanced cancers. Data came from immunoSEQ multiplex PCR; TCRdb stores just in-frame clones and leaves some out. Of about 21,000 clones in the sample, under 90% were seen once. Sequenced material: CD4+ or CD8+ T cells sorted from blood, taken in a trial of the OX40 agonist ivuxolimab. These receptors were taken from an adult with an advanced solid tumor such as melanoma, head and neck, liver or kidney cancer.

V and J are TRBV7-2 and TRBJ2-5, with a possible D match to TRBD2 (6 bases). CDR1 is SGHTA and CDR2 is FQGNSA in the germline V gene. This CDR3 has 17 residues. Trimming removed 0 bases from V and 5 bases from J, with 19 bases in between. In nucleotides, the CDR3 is TGTGCCAGCAGCTTAGCGGCCGTGGGACTCCCCGAGGAGACCCAGTACTTC. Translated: CASSLAAVGLPEETQYF.

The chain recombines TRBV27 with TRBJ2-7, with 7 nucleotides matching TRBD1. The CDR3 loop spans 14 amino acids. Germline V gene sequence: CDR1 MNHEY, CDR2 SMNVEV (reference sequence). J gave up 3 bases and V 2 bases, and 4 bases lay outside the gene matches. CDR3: CASSLGRDSYEQYF. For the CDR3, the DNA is TGTGCCAGCAGTTTAGGCCGGGACAGCTACGAGCAGTACTTC.

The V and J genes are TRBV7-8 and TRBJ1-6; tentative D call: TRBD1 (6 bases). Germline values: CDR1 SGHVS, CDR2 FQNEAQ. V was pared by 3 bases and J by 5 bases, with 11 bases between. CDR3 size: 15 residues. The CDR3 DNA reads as TGTGCCAGCAGCTTCCTGGACAGCGATAATTCACCCCTCCACTTT. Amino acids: CASSFLDSDNSPLHF. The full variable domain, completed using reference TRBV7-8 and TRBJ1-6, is GAGVSQSPRYKVAKRGQDVALRCDPISGHVSLFWYQQALGQGPEFLTYFQNEAQLDKSGLPSDRFFAERPEGSVSTLKIQRTQQEDSAVYLCASSFLDSDNSPLHFGNGTRLTVT.

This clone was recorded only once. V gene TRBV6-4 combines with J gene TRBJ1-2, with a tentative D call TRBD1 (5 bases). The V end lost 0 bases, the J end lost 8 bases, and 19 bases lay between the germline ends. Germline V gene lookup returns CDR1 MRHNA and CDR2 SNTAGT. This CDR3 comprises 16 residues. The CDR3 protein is CASSDSSVGTSLGYTF. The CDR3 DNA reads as TGTGCCAGCAGTGACTCTAGTGTGGGGACGTCTCTCGGCTACACCTTC.

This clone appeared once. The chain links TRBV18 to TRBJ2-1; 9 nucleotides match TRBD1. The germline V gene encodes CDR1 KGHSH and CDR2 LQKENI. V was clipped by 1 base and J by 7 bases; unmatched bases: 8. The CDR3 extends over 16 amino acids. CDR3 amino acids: CASSPLIGTGKNEQFF. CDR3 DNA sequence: TGTGCCAGCTCACCACTAATTGGGACAGGGAAAAATGAGCAGTTCTTC.

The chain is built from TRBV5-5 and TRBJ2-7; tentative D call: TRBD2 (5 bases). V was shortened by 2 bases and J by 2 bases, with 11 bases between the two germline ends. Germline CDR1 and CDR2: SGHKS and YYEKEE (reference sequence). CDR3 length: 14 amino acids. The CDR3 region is CASSFGSQAYEQYF. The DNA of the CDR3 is TGTGCCAGCAGCTTTGGGAGCCAGGCCTACGAGCAGTACTTC.

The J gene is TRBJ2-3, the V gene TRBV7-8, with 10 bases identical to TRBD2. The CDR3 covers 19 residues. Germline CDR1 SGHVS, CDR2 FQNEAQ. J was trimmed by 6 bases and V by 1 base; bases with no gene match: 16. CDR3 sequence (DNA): TGTGCCAGCAGCTTAGGGCGGGGATCTAGCGGGGGACCCGGGGATACGCAGTATTTT. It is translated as CASSLGRGSSGGPGDTQYF.

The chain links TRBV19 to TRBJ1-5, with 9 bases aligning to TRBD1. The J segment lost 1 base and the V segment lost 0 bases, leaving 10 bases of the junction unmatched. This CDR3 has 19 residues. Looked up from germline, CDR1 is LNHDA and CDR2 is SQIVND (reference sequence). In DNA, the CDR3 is TGTGCCAGTAGTATAGATCCGGACAGGGGTGGAGTCAGCAATCAGCCCCAGCATTTT. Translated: CASSIDPDRGGVSNQPQHF.

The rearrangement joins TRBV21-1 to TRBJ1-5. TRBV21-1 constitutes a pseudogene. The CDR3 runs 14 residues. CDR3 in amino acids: CASSKAGVWQPQHF. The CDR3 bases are TGTGCCAGCAGCAAAGCGGGGGTATGGCAGCCCCAGCATTTT.

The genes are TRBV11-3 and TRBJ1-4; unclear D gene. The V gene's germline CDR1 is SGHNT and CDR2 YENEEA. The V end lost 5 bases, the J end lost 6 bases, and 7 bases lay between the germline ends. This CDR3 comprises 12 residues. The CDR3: CASSQGDEKLFF. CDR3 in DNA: TGTGCCAGCAGCCAAGGAGATGAAAAACTGTTTTTT.

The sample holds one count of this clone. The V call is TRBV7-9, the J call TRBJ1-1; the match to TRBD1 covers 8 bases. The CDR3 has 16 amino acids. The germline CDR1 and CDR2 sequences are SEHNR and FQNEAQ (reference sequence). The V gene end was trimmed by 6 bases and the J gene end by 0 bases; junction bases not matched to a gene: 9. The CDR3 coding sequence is TGTGCCAGCAGTTCACTAGGACAGGGACTGAACACTGAAGCTTTCTTT. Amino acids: CASSSLGQGLNTEAFF.

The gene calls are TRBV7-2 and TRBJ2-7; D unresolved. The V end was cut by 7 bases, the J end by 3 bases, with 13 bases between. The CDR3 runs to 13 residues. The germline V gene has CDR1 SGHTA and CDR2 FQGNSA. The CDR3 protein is CASTLGPLYEQYF. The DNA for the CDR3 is TGTGCCAGCACCCTCGGGCCCCTCTACGAGCAGTACTTC. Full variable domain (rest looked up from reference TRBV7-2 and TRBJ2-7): GAGVSQSPSNKVTEKGKDVELRCDPISGHTALYWYRQSLGQGLEFLIYFQGNSAPDKSGLPSDRFSAERTGGSVSTLTIQRTQQEDSAVYLCASTLGPLYEQYFGPGTRLTVT.

The CDR3 nucleotides are TGTGCCAGCAGCTCCGGGGGTCGCTATGGCTACACCTTC. Translation gives CASSSGGRYGYTF. The chain employs TRBV11-2 and TRBJ1-2; D is perhaps TRBD1 (5 bases). Trimming took 4 bases from V and 4 from J, leaving 10 bases between them. The CDR3 runs 13 residues. Looked up from germline, CDR1 is SGHAT and CDR2 is FQNNGV.

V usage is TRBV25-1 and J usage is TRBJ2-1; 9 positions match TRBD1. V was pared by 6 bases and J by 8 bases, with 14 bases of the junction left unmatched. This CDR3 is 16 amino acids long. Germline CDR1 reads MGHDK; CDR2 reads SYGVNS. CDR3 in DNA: TGTGCCAGCAGCCCCCCGGGGACAGGGTTGGGCGATGAGCAGTTCTTC. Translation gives CASSPPGTGLGDEQFF.

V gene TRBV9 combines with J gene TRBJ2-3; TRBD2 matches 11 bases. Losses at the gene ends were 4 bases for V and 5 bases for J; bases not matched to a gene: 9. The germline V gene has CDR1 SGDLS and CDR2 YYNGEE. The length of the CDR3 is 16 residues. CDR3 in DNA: TGTGCCAGCAGCCCTTACATGACTAGCGGGGTAGATACGCAGTATTTT. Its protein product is CASSPYMTSGVDTQYF.

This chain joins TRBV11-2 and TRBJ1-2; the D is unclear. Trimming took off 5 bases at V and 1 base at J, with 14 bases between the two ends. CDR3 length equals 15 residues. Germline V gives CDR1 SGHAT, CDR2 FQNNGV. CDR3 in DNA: TGTGCCAGCAGCGGATACACTGGCTTTAACTATGGCTACACCTTC. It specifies CASSGYTGFNYGYTF. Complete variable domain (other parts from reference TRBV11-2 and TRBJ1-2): EAGVAQSPRYKIIEKRQSVAFWCNPISGHATLYWYQQILGQGPKLLIQFQNNGVVDDSQLPKDRFSAERLKGVDSTLKIQPAKLEDSAVYLCASSGYTGFNYGYTFGSGTRLTVV.

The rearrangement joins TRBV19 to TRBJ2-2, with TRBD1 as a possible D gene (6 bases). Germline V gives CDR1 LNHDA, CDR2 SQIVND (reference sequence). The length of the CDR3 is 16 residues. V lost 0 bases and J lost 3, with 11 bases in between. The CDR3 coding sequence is TGTGCCAGTAGTATAGATCCTAGGGGGTACACCGGGGAGCTGTTTTTT. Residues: CASSIDPRGYTGELFF. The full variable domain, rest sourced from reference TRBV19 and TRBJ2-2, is DGGITQSPKYLFRKEGQNVTLSCEQNLNHDAMYWYRQDPGQGLRLIYYSQIVNDFQKGDIAEGYSVSREKKESFPLTVTSAQKNPTAFYLCASSIDPRGYTGELFFGEGSRLTVL.

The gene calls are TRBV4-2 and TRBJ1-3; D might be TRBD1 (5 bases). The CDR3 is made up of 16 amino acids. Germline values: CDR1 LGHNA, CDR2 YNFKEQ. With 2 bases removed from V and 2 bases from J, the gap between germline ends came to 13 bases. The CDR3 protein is CASSQSVGGAGNTIYF. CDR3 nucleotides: TGTGCCAGCAGCCAATCGGTGGGGGGGGCTGGAAACACCATATATTTT.

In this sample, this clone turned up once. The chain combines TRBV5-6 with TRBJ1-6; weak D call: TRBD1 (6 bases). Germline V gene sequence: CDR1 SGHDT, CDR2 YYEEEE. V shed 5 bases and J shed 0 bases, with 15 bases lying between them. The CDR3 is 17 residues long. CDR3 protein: CASRQQGGGSYNSPLHF. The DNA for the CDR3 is TGTGCCAGCAGACAACAGGGTGGGGGCTCCTATAATTCACCCCTCCACTTT.

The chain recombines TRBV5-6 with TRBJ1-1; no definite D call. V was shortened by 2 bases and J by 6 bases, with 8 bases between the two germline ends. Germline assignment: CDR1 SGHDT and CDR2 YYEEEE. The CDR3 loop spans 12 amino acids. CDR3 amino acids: CASSLGSPEAFF. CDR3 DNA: TGTGCCAGCAGCTTAGGGTCCCCTGAAGCTTTCTTT.

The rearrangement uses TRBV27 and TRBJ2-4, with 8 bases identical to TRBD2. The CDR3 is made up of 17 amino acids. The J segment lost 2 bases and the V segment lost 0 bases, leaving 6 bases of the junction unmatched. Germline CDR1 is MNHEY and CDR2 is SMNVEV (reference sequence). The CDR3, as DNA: TGTGCCAGCAGTTTATCGCACGGGGGGGCTTCCAAAAACATTCAGTACTTC. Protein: CASSLSHGGASKNIQYF.

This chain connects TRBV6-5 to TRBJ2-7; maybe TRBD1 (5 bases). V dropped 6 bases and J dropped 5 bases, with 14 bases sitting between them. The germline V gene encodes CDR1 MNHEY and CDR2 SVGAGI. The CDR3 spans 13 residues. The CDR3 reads CASRGEGAHEQYF. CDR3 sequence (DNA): TGTGCCAGCAGGGGTGAAGGGGCCCACGAGCAGTACTTC.

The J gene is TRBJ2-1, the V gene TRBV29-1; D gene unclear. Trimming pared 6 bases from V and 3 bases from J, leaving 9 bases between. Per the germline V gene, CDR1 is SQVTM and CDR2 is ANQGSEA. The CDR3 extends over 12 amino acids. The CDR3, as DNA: TGCAGCGTAAGACGGCTCTACAATGAGCAGTTCTTC. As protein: CSVRRLYNEQFF.

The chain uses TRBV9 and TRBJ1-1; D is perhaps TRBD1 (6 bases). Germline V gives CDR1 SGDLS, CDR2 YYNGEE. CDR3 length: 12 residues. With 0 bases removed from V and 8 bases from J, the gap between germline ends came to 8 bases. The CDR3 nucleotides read TGTGCCAGCAGCGTAGGAGGACAGGAAGCTTTCTTT. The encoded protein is CASSVGGQEAFF.

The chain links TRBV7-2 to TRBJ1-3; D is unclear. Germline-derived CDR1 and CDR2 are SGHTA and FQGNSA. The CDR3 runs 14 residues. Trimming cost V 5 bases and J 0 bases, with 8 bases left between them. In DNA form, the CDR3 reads TGTGCCAGCAGCCTCCTGGGCTCTGGAAACACCATATATTTT. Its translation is CASSLLGSGNTIYF. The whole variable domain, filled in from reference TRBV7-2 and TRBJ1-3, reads GAGVSQSPSNKVTEKGKDVELRCDPISGHTALYWYRQSLGQGLEFLIYFQGNSAPDKSGLPSDRFSAERTGGSVSTLTIQRTQQEDSAVYLCASSLLGSGNTIYFGEGSWLTVV.

CDR3 in DNA: TGTGCCAGCAGTTGGTCGATTGGGGACAGGGGGAACACTGAAGCTTTCTTT. Translating it yields CASSWSIGDRGNTEAFF. V gene TRBV25-1 combines with J gene TRBJ1-1, with TRBD1 identical over 10 bases. V shed 5 bases and J 1 base; nucleotides not matched to a gene: 10. Germline V CDR1 and CDR2: MGHDK, SYGVNS. CDR3 length: 17 residues.

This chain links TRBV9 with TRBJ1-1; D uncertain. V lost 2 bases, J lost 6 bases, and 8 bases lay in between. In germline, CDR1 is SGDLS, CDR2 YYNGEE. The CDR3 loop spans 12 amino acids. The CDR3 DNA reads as TGTGCCAGCAGCGTTACAGCGTCTGAAGCTTTCTTT. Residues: CASSVTASEAFF.

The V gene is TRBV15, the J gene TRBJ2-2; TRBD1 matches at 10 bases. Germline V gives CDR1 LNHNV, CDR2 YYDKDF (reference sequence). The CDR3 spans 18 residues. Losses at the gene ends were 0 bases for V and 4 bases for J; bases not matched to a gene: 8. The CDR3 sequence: CATSRDLRTGGSTGELFF. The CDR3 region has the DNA TGTGCCACCAGCAGAGATCTCAGGACAGGGGGAAGCACCGGGGAGCTGTTTTTT.

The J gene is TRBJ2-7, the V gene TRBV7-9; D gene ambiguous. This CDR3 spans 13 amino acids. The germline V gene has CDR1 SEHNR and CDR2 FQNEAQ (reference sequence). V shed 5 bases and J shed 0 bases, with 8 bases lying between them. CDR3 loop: CASSDVSSYEQYF. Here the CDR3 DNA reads TGTGCCAGCAGCGACGTAAGCTCCTACGAGCAGTACTTC.